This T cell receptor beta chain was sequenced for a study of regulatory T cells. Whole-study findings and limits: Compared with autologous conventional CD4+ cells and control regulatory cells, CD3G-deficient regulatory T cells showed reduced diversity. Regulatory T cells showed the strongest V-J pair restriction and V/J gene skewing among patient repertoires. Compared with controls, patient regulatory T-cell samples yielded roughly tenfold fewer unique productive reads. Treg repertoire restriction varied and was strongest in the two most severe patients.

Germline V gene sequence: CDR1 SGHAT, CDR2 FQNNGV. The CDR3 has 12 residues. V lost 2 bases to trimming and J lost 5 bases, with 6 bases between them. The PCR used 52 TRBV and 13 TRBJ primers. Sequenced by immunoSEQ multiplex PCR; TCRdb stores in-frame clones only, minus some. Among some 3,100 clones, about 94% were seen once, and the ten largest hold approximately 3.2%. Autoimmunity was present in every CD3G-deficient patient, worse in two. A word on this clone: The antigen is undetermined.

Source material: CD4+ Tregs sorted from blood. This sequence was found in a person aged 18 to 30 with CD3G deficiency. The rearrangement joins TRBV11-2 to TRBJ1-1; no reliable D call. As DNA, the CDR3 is TGTGCCAGCAGCTTATCAAGGACTGAAGCTTTCTTT. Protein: CASSLSRTEAFF. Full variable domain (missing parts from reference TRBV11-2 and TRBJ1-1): EAGVAQSPRYKIIEKRQSVAFWCNPISGHATLYWYQQILGQGPKLLIQFQNNGVVDDSQLPKDRFSAERLKGVDSTLKIQPAKLEDSAVYLCASSLSRTEAFFGQGTRLTVV.